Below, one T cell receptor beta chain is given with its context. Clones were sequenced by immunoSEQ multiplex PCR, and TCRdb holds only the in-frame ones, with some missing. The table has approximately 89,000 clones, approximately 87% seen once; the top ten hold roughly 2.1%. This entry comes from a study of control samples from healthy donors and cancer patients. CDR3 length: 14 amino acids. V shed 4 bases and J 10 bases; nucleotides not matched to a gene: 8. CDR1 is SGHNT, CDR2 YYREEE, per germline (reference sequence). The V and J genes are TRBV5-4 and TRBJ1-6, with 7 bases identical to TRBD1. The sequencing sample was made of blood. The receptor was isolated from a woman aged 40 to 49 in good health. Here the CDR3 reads CASSRDRDNSPLHF. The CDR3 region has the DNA TGTGCCAGCAGCCGAGACAGGGACAACTCACCCCTCCACTTT.